Sequencing of this T cell receptor beta chain was carried out in a study of neurological immune-mediated disorders. Study-level findings and limits: No expanded-clone CDR3 amino acid sequence recurred across subjects, suggesting private TCR-beta repertoires.

This clonotype was picked up many times. Its specificity is not known. One entry per CDR3 protein, called by TCRdb with MiXCR from the 5' RACE reads. The sample has approximately 30,000 distinct CDR3 sequences; roughly 21% are singletons. CDR1 is MGHRA and CDR2 is YSYEKL in the germline V gene. The CDR3 spans 17 residues. V was clipped by 1 base and J by 6 bases, with 19 bases between them. This TCR came from a woman in her sixties or seventies in good health. Sample: PBMCs. This chain connects TRBV4-1 to TRBJ1-5; D is possibly TRBD1 (5 bases). The CDR3 reads CASSQVGRAGSLQPQHF. Written as DNA, the CDR3 is TGCGCCAGCAGCCAAGTGGGTAGGGCAGGGTCCCTTCAGCCCCAGCATTTT.